The 23 T cell receptor beta chains reported below all come from one sample, sequenced in a study of blood T cells in healthy people across ages. Through a sample-barcoded 5' primer and a J-beta primer mix, a second PCR was run for roughly 6 to 11 cycles. TCRdb used MiXCR to reprocess the 5' RACE reads, holding one entry per CDR3 protein. The sample holds 600,000 to 1,000,000 distinct CDR3 sequences; 20% to 30% are singletons and the top ten take around 3.6%. The sample was also linked to a second study, of T cells of mothers and their children.

The sequenced material came from blood. These receptors came from a boy between 10 and 17 years old in good health.

Only a few counts were recorded for this clonotype. The chain joins TRBV3-1 to TRBJ2-7; D is unclear. This CDR3 region has 15 residues. CDR1 LGHDT and CDR2 YNNKEL come from the germline V gene (reference sequence). Trimming cost V 1 base and J 2 bases, with 12 bases left between them. In DNA form, the CDR3 reads TGTGCCAGCAGCCAAGTCTTGGTAGGGCCCTACGAGCAGTACTTC. Encoded protein: CASSQVLVGPYEQYF.

The chain uses TRBV5-4 and TRBJ1-1, with D unresolved. Between the trimmed V and J ends, which lost 5 bases and 7 bases, there was a span of 12 bases. The germline gives CDR1 SGHNT, CDR2 YYREEE (reference sequence). The CDR3 is 12 amino acids. The DNA of the CDR3 is TGTGCCAGCAGTTACAAGACGGATGAAGCTTTCTTT. Its translation: CASSYKTDEAFF.

This clonotype was detected only once. V gene TRBV10-3 combines with J gene TRBJ2-5; 7 bases align to TRBD2. TRBJ2-1 matches the DNA end more closely, so the J call is doubtful. From germline, CDR1 is ENHRY and CDR2 SYGVKD. This CDR3 contains 16 residues. The DNA for the CDR3 is TGTGCCATCAGCGAAGGGGCGCTAGCGGCCGCGGATGAGCAGTTCTTC. Translation gives CAISEGALAAADEQFF.

Note on this clonotype: A junction boundary mismatches the germline segment, possibly from a read error. This chain uses TRBV7-2 with TRBJ2-3; 7 nucleotides align to TRBD1. CDR3 length: 15 residues. CDR1 is SGHTA and CDR2 is FQGNSA in the germline V gene. CDR3 in amino acids: CASSLVTGRSDTQYF. Here the CDR3 DNA reads TGTGCCAGCAGCTTAGTGACAGGGCGGTCAGATACGCAGTACTTT.

V usage is TRBV5-1 and J usage is TRBJ2-2; 7 positions match TRBD1. Germline V gene lookup returns CDR1 SGHRS and CDR2 YFSETQ. Losses at the gene ends were 4 bases for V and 1 base for J; bases not matched to a gene: 10. This CDR3 is 17 amino acids long. The CDR3 here is CASSPTGTALNTGELFF. CDR3 nucleotides: TGCGCCAGCAGCCCCACCGGGACAGCCCTGAACACCGGGGAGCTGTTTTTT.

This CDR3 is CASSQVLYEQFF. CDR3 bases: TGTGCCAGCAGCCAAGTCCTATATGAGCAGTTCTTC. The chain links TRBV14 to TRBJ2-1; D gene unclear. Germline V CDR1 and CDR2: SGHDN, FVKESK. The CDR3 covers 12 residues. V was pared by 1 base and J by 8 bases, with 6 bases between. Based on the CDR3 plus reference TRBV14 and TRBJ2-1, the full variable domain is EAGVTQFPSHSVIEKGQTVTLRCDPISGHDNLYWYRRVMGKEIKFLLHFVKESKQDESGMPNNRFLAERTGGTYSTLKVQPAELEDSGVYFCASSQVLYEQFFGPGTRLTVL.

This clonotype was observed a handful of times. The chain carries TRBV6-2 or TRBV6-3 and TRBJ2-7; D gene ambiguous. The CDR3 has 15 residues. V was pared by 4 bases and J by 0 bases, with 13 bases between. Germline-derived CDR1 and CDR2 are MNHEY and SVGEGT. In nucleotides, the CDR3 is TGTGCCAGCAGTTCCGGAGCTCTAAGCTCCTACGAGCAGTACTTC. Its protein product is CASSSGALSSYEQYF.

V gene TRBV7-9 combines with J gene TRBJ1-4, with D perhaps TRBD1 (5 bases). This CDR3 comprises 14 residues. CDR1 is SEHNR, CDR2 FQNEAQ, per germline (reference sequence). With 5 bases removed from V and 8 bases from J, the gap between germline ends came to 15 bases. CDR3 sequence: CASSPTGVREKLFF. CDR3 nucleotides: TGTGCCAGCAGCCCCACGGGGGTACGGGAAAAACTGTTTTTT.

V and J are TRBV7-9 and TRBJ2-5; weak D call: TRBD2 (7 bases). Germline loops: CDR1 SEHNR, CDR2 FQNEAQ (reference sequence). The CDR3 consists of 16 residues. The ends were cut back, 8 bases at V and 1 base at J, with 20 bases in the middle. The CDR3 region has the DNA TGTGCCAGCCTTCGGGGGGCGTCCACCCTCCAAGAGACCCAGTACTTC. Residues: CASLRGASTLQETQYF.

This chain connects TRBV7-9 to TRBJ1-2; 7 bases agree with TRBD1. Germline loops: CDR1 SEHNR, CDR2 FQNEAQ (reference sequence). J lost 2 bases, V lost 4 bases, and 13 bases had no gene match. The CDR3 runs to 17 residues. This CDR3 is CASSSSQDRVGNYGYTF. The CDR3 nucleotides are TGTGCCAGCAGCTCATCCCAAGACAGGGTGGGAAACTATGGCTACACCTTC.

This clonotype was counted only a few times. The chain links TRBV29-1 to TRBJ2-5; 8 bases align to TRBD2. The J call may not be correct, given that the DNA end is closer to TRBJ2-1. The CDR3 is 12 residues long. Germline V gene lookup returns CDR1 SQVTM and CDR2 ANQGSEA. The CDR3 nucleotides are TGCAGCGTCCCGGGGGGGTCGGGTGAGCAGTTCTTC. The encoded protein is CSVPGGSGEQFF.

This clonotype was counted between two and nine times. This rearrangement joins TRBV4-2 to TRBJ1-2; possibly TRBD1 for D (5 bases). CDR3 length equals 14 residues. The V gene's germline CDR1 is LGHNA and CDR2 YNFKEQ. Trimming pared 4 bases from V and 8 bases from J, leaving 17 bases between. CDR3 in DNA: TGTGCCAGCAGCCCAAATAGGGGACCCGGCGGCTACACCTTC. Its protein product is CASSPNRGPGGYTF.

This clonotype was seen more than once but under ten times. The chain has TRBV4-2 and TRBJ2-5; D remains unclear. The CDR3 sequence is 16 residues long. V dropped 1 base and J dropped 1 base, with 13 bases sitting between them. From germline, CDR1 is LGHNA and CDR2 YNFKEQ. Written as DNA, the CDR3 is TGTGCCAGCAGCCAAGGTCAAGGTACCGCCCAAGAGACCCAGTACTTC. Translated: CASSQGQGTAQETQYF.

The chain is built from TRBV3-1 and TRBJ1-1; the D gene is possibly TRBD1 (6 bases). Between the trimmed V and J ends, which lost 0 bases and 10 bases, there was a span of 21 bases. CDR1 is LGHDT, CDR2 YNNKEL, per germline (reference sequence). This CDR3 has 16 residues. The CDR3 is CASSQDLPGQTLPAFF. The CDR3 nucleotides are TGTGCCAGCAGCCAAGACCTCCCGGGACAAACACTACCAGCTTTCTTT.

The table lists this clonotype with a few counts. For the CDR3, the DNA is TGTGCCAGCAGTTTAACACAGGTTGGGACCCAGTACTTC. Its translation: CASSLTQVGTQYF. The chain combines TRBV12-3 or TRBV12-4 with TRBJ2-5, with a tentative D call TRBD1 (5 bases). The CDR3 sequence is 13 residues long. The germline V and J ends were trimmed by 2 bases and 7 bases, with 11 bases remaining between them.

V gene TRBV4-3 combines with J gene TRBJ2-3; D remains ambiguous. Germline assignment: CDR1 LGHNA and CDR2 YSLEER. The CDR3 contains 16 residues. With 0 bases removed from V and 0 bases from J, the gap between germline ends came to 10 bases. CDR3 bases: TGCGCCAGCAGCCAAGATAATAGGAGAAGCACAGATACGCAGTATTTT. Its translation: CASSQDNRRSTDTQYF.

This clonotype was recorded a few times. One end of the junction varies from germline; a read error may be responsible. V gene TRBV7-7 combines with J gene TRBJ2-5; 10 nucleotides align to TRBD2. This CDR3 has 15 residues. In germline, CDR1 is SSHAT, CDR2 FNYEAQ (reference sequence). CDR3 bases: TGTGCTAGCAGCTTAGCGGGAGGTTACCAAGAGACCCAGTACTTC. Translated, it gives CASSLAGGYQETQYF.

This rearrangement joins TRBV6-5 to TRBJ2-1, with D possibly called TRBD1 or TRBD2 (5 bases each). Germline CDR1 MNHEY, CDR2 SVGAGI. The V end was cut by 10 bases, the J end by 0 bases, with 13 bases between. The CDR3 extends over 14 amino acids. Here the CDR3 reads CATRGSRSYNEQFF. CDR3 DNA sequence: TGTGCCACGAGGGGCTCCCGCTCCTACAATGAGCAGTTCTTC.

J is TRBJ2-7 and V is TRBV7-2; no reliable D call. There are 14 residues in the CDR3. Germline CDR1 is SGHTA and CDR2 is FQGNSA. The V and J ends lost 1 base and 3 bases respectively, with 10 bases between them. The CDR3 spells CASSLEALHYEQYF. CDR3 bases: TGTGCCAGCAGCTTAGAGGCTCTCCACTACGAGCAGTACTTC.

This sequence joins TRBV20-1 and TRBJ2-1, with a weak D call TRBD2 (5 bases). The V gene's germline CDR1 is DFQATT and CDR2 SNEGSKA (reference sequence). The CDR3 spans 13 residues. V lost 3 bases, J lost 0 bases, and 6 bases lay in between. The CDR3 sequence: CSASAGSYNEQFF. DNA for the CDR3: TGCAGTGCTAGTGCGGGCTCCTACAATGAGCAGTTCTTC.

This clonotype was counted only a few times. The chain has TRBV27 and TRBJ2-5; weak D call: TRBD1 (6 bases). CDR3 length: 15 amino acids. The V and J ends lost 2 bases and 3 bases respectively, with 13 bases between them. CDR1 is MNHEY and CDR2 is SMNVEV in the germline V gene (reference sequence). The CDR3: CASSLTPGVEETQYF. In DNA form, the CDR3 reads TGTGCCAGCAGTTTAACACCAGGGGTTGAAGAGACCCAGTACTTC.

The sample holds a few counts of this clonotype. The chain couples TRBV12-3 or TRBV12-4 to TRBJ2-2; TRBD2 is a possible D gene (7 bases). The CDR3 has 16 amino acids. The V gene lost 2 bases and the J gene lost 7 bases, with 17 bases spanning the gap. The CDR3 protein is CASSLRGGWIDGELFF. The DNA for the CDR3 is TGTGCCAGCAGTTTAAGGGGGGGCTGGATCGACGGGGAGCTGTTTTTT.

The chain links TRBV5-1 to TRBJ2-3; the match to TRBD2 covers 13 bases. V shed 2 bases and J 5 bases; nucleotides not matched to a gene: 8. This CDR3 region has 17 residues. The germline gives CDR1 SGHRS, CDR2 YFSETQ. CDR3 sequence reads: CASSLPGLAGAKDTQYF. DNA for the CDR3: TGCGCCAGCAGCTTACCCGGACTAGCGGGGGCAAAAGATACGCAGTATTTT.